The rows below give T cell receptor beta chains drawn from one sample of a study of cytomegalovirus exposure and HLA in healthy donors. Assay used: immunoSEQ multiplex PCR; TCRdb lists only in-frame clones, some missing. The profile shows some 170,000 clones, roughly 65% of them singletons. Sample: PBMCs. The receptors come from a man aged 18 to 29 in good health and CMV-seropositive. The CDR3 runs from the conserved cysteine through the conserved F or W. The D gene is left open where the match is weak. Size values are once, few and many counts, or a class for expanded clones, and some rows have none.

j_call v_call d_call clone_size cdr3_aa cdr3_nt
TRBJ1-5 TRBV2 . . CASTGNSNQPQHF TGTGCCAGCACGGGAAATAGCAATCAGCCCCAGCATTTT
TRBJ2-4 TRBV2 . few CASVLDPGAKNIQYF TGTGCCAGCGTCCTTGACCCGGGTGCTAAAAACATTCAGTACTTC
TRBJ1-1 TRBV30 TRBD1 . CAWRDRGSNAFF TGTGCCTGGAGAGACAGGGGGAGTAACGCTTTCTTT
TRBJ1-3 TRBV7-3 . . CASSRGEGSGNTIYF TGTGCCAGCAGCCGAGGAGAGGGTTCTGGAAACACCATATATTTT
TRBJ1-4 TRBV6-1 . few CASSEGLATNEKLFF TGTGCCAGCAGTGAAGGGCTAGCAACTAATGAAAAACTGTTTTTT
TRBJ1-2 TRBV4-1 . . CASSQDEGGFGGYTF TGCGCCAGCAGCCAAGATGAAGGGGGATTTGGTGGCTACACCTTC
TRBJ2-1 TRBV11-2 TRBD1 . CASSFKGGSSYNEQFF TGTGCCAGCAGCTTTAAAGGGGGCAGCTCCTACAATGAGCAGTTCTTC
TRBJ2-5 TRBV10-1 TRBD2 few CASSARLAGGIETQYF TGCGCCAGCAGTGCGCGACTAGCGGGAGGGATTGAGACCCAGTACTTC
TRBJ2-3 TRBV11-3 TRBD1 . CASSLSGQEDTQYF TGTGCCAGCAGCTTATCTGGACAGGAAGATACGCAGTATTTT
TRBJ1-2 TRBV2 TRBD1 . CASRGVQGRYGYTF TGTGCCAGCAGGGGGGTACAGGGGCGGTATGGCTACACCTTC
TRBJ1-3 TRBV7-2 . . CASSLRGTHSGNTIYF TGTGCCAGCAGCTTACGGGGGACCCACTCTGGAAACACCATATATTTT
TRBJ2-4 TRBV10-1 TRBD1 . CASSERSPGQGADLAKNIQYF TGCGCCAGCAGTGAACGCTCTCCGGGACAGGGGGCGGACTTAGCCAAAAACATTCAGTACTTC
TRBJ2-1 TRBV2 TRBD1 few CASSNRGMRNEQFF TGTGCCAGCAGCAACAGGGGGATGAGGAATGAGCAGTTCTTC
TRBJ1-4 TRBV6-1 . . CASSEAGLVGDEKLFF TGTGCCAGCAGTGAAGCTGGACTGGTCGGGGATGAAAAACTGTTTTTT
TRBJ1-2 TRBV30 . . CAWSVNGLSGGYTF TGTGCCTGGAGTGTAAACGGTTTATCAGGAGGCTACACCTTC
TRBJ1-1 TRBV29-1 . . CSAMSLNTEAFF TGCAGCGCTATGAGTCTGAACACTGAAGCTTTCTTT
TRBJ1-5 TRBV6-1 TRBD1 few CASSSGTGTVQPQHF TGTGCCAGCAGCTCAGGGACAGGGACGGTCCAGCCCCAGCATTTT
TRBJ2-5 TRBV5-8 TRBD1 . CASTGQMGQETQYF TGTGCCAGCACGGGACAGATGGGACAAGAGACCCAGTACTTC
TRBJ1-2 TRBV2 TRBD1 few CASSDFRRDRDYGYTF TGTGCCAGCAGTGATTTTCGTAGGGACAGGGACTATGGCTACACCTTC
TRBJ1-6 TRBV6-1 . . CATLPGGNNSPLHF TGTGCCACCCTTCCTGGGGGGAACAATTCACCCCTCCACTTT
TRBJ1-6 TRBV9 . . CASSVVGGSGGALHF TGTGCCAGCAGCGTAGTAGGAGGCTCGGGAGGGGCCCTCCACTTT
TRBJ2-5 TRBV27 . few CASSFSRGETQYF TGTGCCAGCAGTTTTTCTAGGGGGGAGACCCAGTACTTC
TRBJ2-5 TRBV5-1 TRBD2 . CASSLDGTSGGETQYF TGCGCCAGCAGCTTGGATGGGACTAGCGGGGGAGAGACCCAGTACTTC
TRBJ1-1 TRBV4-1 . . CASSQDRQPHYEAFF TGCGCCAGCAGCCAAGATCGGCAGCCTCACTATGAAGCTTTCTTT
TRBJ2-3 TRBV5-1 . . CASSFGLIVRGIADTQYF TGCGCCAGCAGCTTTGGACTCATAGTAAGAGGTATCGCAGATACGCAGTATTTT
TRBJ1-6 TRBV28 TRBD1 . CASTYQGDSYNSPLHF TGTGCCAGCACCTATCAGGGGGATTCCTATAATTCACCCCTCCACTTT
TRBJ2-5 TRBV7-9 . . CASSPAAGIEETQYF TGTGCCAGCAGCCCAGCCGCCGGGATTGAAGAGACCCAGTACTTC
TRBJ1-6 TRBV4-1 . . CASSLGHNNSPLHF TGCGCCAGCAGCCTCGGACATAATAATTCACCCCTCCACTTT
TRBJ2-5 TRBV6-4 TRBD2 . CASSFRGSSGRASFQETQYF TGTGCCAGCAGTTTTAGGGGGTCTAGCGGGCGGGCCTCGTTCCAAGAGACCCAGTACTTC
TRBJ2-1 TRBV27 TRBD2 . CASSPLGGAYNEQFF TGTGCCAGCAGTCCCCTCGGGGGGGCTTACAATGAGCAGTTCTTC
TRBJ1-6 TRBV5-1 . . CASSLASGGAYNSPLHF TGCGCCAGCAGCTTGGCTTCGGGGGGCGCCTATAATTCACCCCTCCACTTT
TRBJ1-4 TRBV19 . . CASSSGVGEKLFF TGTGCCAGTAGTTCAGGGGTTGGGGAAAAACTGTTTTTT
TRBJ2-1 TRBV18 TRBD2 . CASSPPVIAGGISTRNEQFF TGTGCCAGCTCACCACCGGTAATAGCGGGGGGTATATCTACACGGAATGAGCAGTTCTTC
TRBJ1-1 TRBV7-2 . . CASSTRSAMNTEAFF TGTGCCAGCAGCACAAGAAGCGCCATGAACACTGAAGCTTTCTTT
TRBJ1-2 TRBV28 . . CASRAGEPHGYTF TGTGCCAGCAGGGCAGGGGAGCCCCATGGCTACACCTTC
TRBJ2-3 TRBV18 TRBD2 few CASSPLAGGIDTQYF TGTGCCAGCTCACCGTTAGCGGGAGGGATAGATACGCAGTATTTT
TRBJ2-5 TRBV30 TRBD2 few CAWSGAGPVKETQYF TGTGCCTGGAGTGGAGCGGGGCCAGTTAAAGAGACCCAGTACTTC
TRBJ2-1 TRBV7-9 . . CASSLPGGQINEQFF TGTGCCAGCAGCTTACCTGGCGGACAGATAAATGAGCAGTTCTTC
TRBJ1-5 TRBV5-6 . once CASSVRGGNTQPQHF TGTGCCAGCAGTGTTAGGGGCGGCAATACTCAGCCCCAGCATTTT
TRBJ2-1 TRBV18 TRBD2 . CASSPGLAHEGQFF TGTGCCAGCTCACCCGGACTAGCGCATGAGGGGCAGTTCTTC
TRBJ2-2 TRBV7-6 TRBD2 . CASSLSGGNTGELFF TGTGCCAGCAGCTTGAGCGGGGGGAACACCGGGGAGCTGTTTTTT
TRBJ1-2 TRBV5-1 . few CASSLVPGGGDFIGYGYTF TGCGCCAGCAGCTTGGTTCCCGGCGGAGGTGATTTCATCGGCTATGGCTACACCTTC
TRBJ2-5 TRBV5-1 . . CASSLGTPQETQYF TGCGCCAGCAGCTTGGGGACACCTCAAGAGACCCAGTACTTC
TRBJ2-2 TRBV18 TRBD1 . CASSPPGQPNTGELFF TGTGCCAGCTCACCACCGGGACAGCCGAACACCGGGGAGCTGTTTTTT
TRBJ1-5 TRBV7-6 . . CASSLAEGREPQHF TGTGCCAGCAGCTTAGCGGAGGGCCGGGAGCCCCAGCATTTT
TRBJ2-5 TRBV7-9 . . CASSLAMTIETQYF TGTGCCAGCAGCTTAGCCATGACTATAGAGACCCAGTACTTC
TRBJ2-5 TRBV5-6 TRBD2 . CASSISGAGETQYF TGTGCCAGCAGCATTAGCGGGGCAGGGGAGACCCAGTACTTC
TRBJ1-2 TRBV16 . . CASSQSYGQDYFNYGYTF TGTGCCAGCAGCCAAAGCTATGGGCAGGACTACTTTAACTATGGCTACACCTTC
TRBJ2-5 TRBV7-9 TRBD1 . CASGDRSQETQYF TGTGCCAGCGGGGACAGGAGTCAAGAGACCCAGTACTTC
TRBJ2-3 TRBV10-3 . . CAISESASGGTDTQYF TGTGCCATCAGTGAGTCAGCGTCTGGCGGCACAGATACGCAGTATTTT
TRBJ1-6 TRBV5-1 . few CASASQGTSSYNSPLHF TGCGCCAGCGCCTCCCAGGGCACCAGCTCCTATAATTCACCCCTCCACTTT
TRBJ1-2 TRBV5-6 TRBD1 . CASSSGTGGLSYGYTF TGTGCCAGCAGCTCCGGGACAGGGGGCCTCAGTTATGGCTACACCTTC